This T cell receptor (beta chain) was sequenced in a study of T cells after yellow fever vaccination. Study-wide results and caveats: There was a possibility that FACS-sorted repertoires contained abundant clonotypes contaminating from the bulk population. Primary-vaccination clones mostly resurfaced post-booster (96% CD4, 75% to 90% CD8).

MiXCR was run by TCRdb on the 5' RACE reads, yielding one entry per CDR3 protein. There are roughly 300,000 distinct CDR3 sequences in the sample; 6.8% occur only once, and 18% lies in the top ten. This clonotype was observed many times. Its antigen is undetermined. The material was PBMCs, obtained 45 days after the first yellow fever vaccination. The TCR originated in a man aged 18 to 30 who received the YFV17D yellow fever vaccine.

CDR3 sequence reads: CASSPDRGETQYF. CDR3 DNA sequence: TGCGCCAGCAGCCCAGACAGGGGAGAGACCCAGTACTTC. The rearrangement uses TRBV4-3 and TRBJ2-5, with 8 bases identical to TRBD1. The CDR3 extends over 13 amino acids. The ends lost 4 bases at V and 4 bases at J; junction bases unmatched: 2. The germline V gene has CDR1 LGHNA and CDR2 YSLEER.